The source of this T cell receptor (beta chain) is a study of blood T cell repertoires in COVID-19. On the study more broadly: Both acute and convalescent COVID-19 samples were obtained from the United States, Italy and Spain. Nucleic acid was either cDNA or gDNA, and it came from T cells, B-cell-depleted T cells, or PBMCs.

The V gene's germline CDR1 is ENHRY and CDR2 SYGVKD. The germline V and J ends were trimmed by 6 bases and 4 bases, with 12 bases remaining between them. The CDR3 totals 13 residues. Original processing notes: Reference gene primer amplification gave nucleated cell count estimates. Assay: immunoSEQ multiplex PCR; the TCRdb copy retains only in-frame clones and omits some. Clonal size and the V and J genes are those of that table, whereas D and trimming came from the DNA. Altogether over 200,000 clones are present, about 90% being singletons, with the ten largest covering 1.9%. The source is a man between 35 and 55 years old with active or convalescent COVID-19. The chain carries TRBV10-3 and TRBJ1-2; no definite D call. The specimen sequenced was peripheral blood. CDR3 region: CAISDQTVYGYTF. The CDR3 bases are TGTGCCATCAGCGACCAAACAGTCTATGGCTACACCTTC.